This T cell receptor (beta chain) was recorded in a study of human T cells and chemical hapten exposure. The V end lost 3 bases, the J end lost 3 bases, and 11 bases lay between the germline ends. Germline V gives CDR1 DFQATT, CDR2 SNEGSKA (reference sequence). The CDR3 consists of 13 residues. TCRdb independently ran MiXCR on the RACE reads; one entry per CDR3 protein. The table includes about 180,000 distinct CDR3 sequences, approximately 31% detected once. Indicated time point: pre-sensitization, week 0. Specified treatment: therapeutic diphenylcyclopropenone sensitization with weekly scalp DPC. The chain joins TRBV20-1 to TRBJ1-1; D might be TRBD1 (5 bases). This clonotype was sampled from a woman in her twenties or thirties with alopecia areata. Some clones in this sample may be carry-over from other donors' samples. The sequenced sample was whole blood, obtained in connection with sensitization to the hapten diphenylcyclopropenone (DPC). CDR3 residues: CSARPGHHTEAFF. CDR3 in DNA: TGCAGTGCTAGGCCTGGACACCACACTGAAGCTTTCTTT.